The 11 T cell receptor beta chains below were found in one sample sequenced in a study of T cells after yellow fever vaccination. Via MiXCR, TCRdb re-called the 5' RACE reads, giving one row per CDR3 protein. Among around 550,000 distinct CDR3 sequences listed, 19% were seen once. The source material was PBMCs, sampled 15 days after the yellow fever booster vaccination. The receptor source for this set is a man between 25 and 39 years old who received the YFV17D yellow fever vaccine.

V gene TRBV7-6 combines with J gene TRBJ2-7; 13 bases are shared with TRBD2. This CDR3 spans 16 amino acids. Trimming removed 3 bases from V and 5 bases from J; junction bases left unmatched: 7. Germline V gives CDR1 SGHVS, CDR2 FNYEAQ. The CDR3 sequence is CASSLPGTSGTHEQYF. In nucleotides, the CDR3 is TGTGCCAGCAGCTTGCCGGGGACTAGCGGGACACACGAGCAGTACTTC. Full variable domain (outside the CDR3, taken from reference TRBV7-6 and TRBJ2-7): GAGVSQSPRYKVTKRGQDVALRCDPISGHVSLYWYRQALGQGPEFLTYFNYEAQQDKSGLPNDRFSAERPEGSISTLTIQRTEQRDSAMYRCASSLPGTSGTHEQYFGPGTRLTVT.

The chain employs TRBV6-2 or TRBV6-3 and TRBJ2-2, with D possibly TRBD2 on 6 matching bases. Trimming left V 5 bases short and J 4 bases short, with 32 bases between. This CDR3 has 21 residues. CDR1 and CDR2 (germline): MNHEY, SVGEGT. In DNA form, the CDR3 reads TGTGCCAGCAGTCCTACTTACGTCGGGACTCCTAACTCCGGAGGCACCGGGGAGCTGTTTTTT. Translating gives CASSPTYVGTPNSGGTGELFF.

J is TRBJ2-7 and V is TRBV3-1, with D perhaps matching TRBD1 or TRBD2 (5 bases each). Germline values: CDR1 LGHDT, CDR2 YNNKEL (reference sequence). The V end lost 4 bases, the J end lost 3 bases, and 16 bases lay between the germline ends. CDR3 size: 15 residues. CDR3 in amino acids: CASSPPGPRDYEQYF. CDR3 in DNA: TGTGCCAGCAGCCCACCGGGACCGAGAGACTACGAGCAGTACTTC.

The gene calls are TRBV7-6 and TRBJ2-5, with TRBD1 as a possible D gene (6 bases). Trimming pared 1 base from V and 3 bases from J, leaving 12 bases between. This CDR3 is built from 15 residues. Germline CDR1 SGHVS, CDR2 FNYEAQ. CDR3 sequence (DNA): TGTGCCAGCAGCTTAGGCGGACAGAACAAAGAGACCCAGTACTTC. Protein sequence: CASSLGGQNKETQYF.

V and J are TRBV5-6 and TRBJ1-1; D call uncertain. With 4 bases removed from V and 1 base from J, the gap between germline ends came to 11 bases. CDR3 size: 14 residues. The germline V gene has CDR1 SGHDT and CDR2 YYEEEE. CDR3 in amino acids: CASSPFGPNTEAFF. The CDR3 DNA follows: TGTGCCAGCAGCCCGTTTGGACCGAACACTGAAGCTTTCTTT.

There are a few counts of this clonotype. The CDR3 reads CSVESPSGYEQYF. The DNA of the CDR3 is TGCAGCGTTGAGTCGCCTAGCGGGTACGAGCAGTACTTC. The chain uses TRBV29-1 and TRBJ2-7; 8 bases map to TRBD2. The CDR3 spans 13 residues. Trimming took 3 bases from V and 4 from J; bases not matched to a gene: 5. In germline, CDR1 is SQVTM, CDR2 ANQGSEA.

The rearrangement links TRBV20-1 to TRBJ2-3; D not resolved. Trimming cost V 6 bases and J 6 bases, with 10 bases left between them. Per the germline V gene, CDR1 is DFQATT and CDR2 is SNEGSKA (reference sequence). The CDR3 is 11 amino acids. The DNA of the CDR3 is TGCAGTGCCAGATTCCAGGATACGCAGTATTTT. Its translation is CSARFQDTQYF.

The rearrangement links TRBV5-1 to TRBJ2-1, with 10 positions matching TRBD2. The V gene end was trimmed by 7 bases and the J gene end by 1 base; junction bases not matched to a gene: 8. CDR1 SGHRS and CDR2 YFSETQ come from the germline V gene. The CDR3 contains 16 residues. CDR3 DNA: TGCGCCAGCGTTGGGGCTAGCGGGAGATCCTACAATGAGCAGTTCTTC. Protein: CASVGASGRSYNEQFF.

The chain recombines TRBV2 with TRBJ2-1; 10 bases are shared with TRBD1. CDR1 and CDR2 from the germline V gene are SNHLY and FYNNEI. The trim removed 6 bases at V and 6 bases at J, leaving 5 bases unmatched. This CDR3 is built from 14 residues. The CDR3 DNA sequence: TGTGCCAGCAGGCGACAGGGGGCGGGCAATGAGCAGTTCTTC. Translation gives CASRRQGAGNEQFF.

This clonotype was counted a few times. The chain is built from TRBV15 and TRBJ1-5; 7 positions agree with TRBD1. The CDR3 spans 17 residues. V lost 0 bases, J lost 5 bases, and 10 bases stayed unmatched. The germline gives CDR1 LNHNV, CDR2 YYDKDF (reference sequence). The CDR3 reads CATSRDYTGTEDQPQHF. The CDR3 DNA is TGTGCCACCAGCAGAGATTATACCGGGACAGAAGATCAGCCCCAGCATTTT.

The CDR3 DNA sequence: TGTGCCAGCAGCTTCATGGACACAACGCAGTATTTT. It yields the protein CASSFMDTTQYF. The V gene is TRBV3-1, the J gene TRBJ2-3; weak D call: TRBD1 (5 bases). V lost 5 bases and J 9 bases, leaving 12 bases between the germline ends. The germline gives CDR1 LGHDT, CDR2 YNNKEL (reference sequence). This CDR3 has 12 residues.